This record looks at one T cell receptor beta chain sequence and its context. Its antigen is unidentified. This sample stems from a study of blood T cells in healthy people across ages. Notes on the study in general: TCR beta diversity per million T cells fell roughly linearly with age. Relative to aged donors, long-lived donors carried more naive CD4+ cells and displayed higher diversity.

PCR was performed a second time for about 6 to 12 cycles using a sample-barcoded 5' primer and a J-beta primer mix. Using its own MiXCR run on the 5' RACE reads, TCRdb lists one record per CDR3 protein. This sample has some 760,000 distinct CDR3 sequences, with around 25% found just once. The CDR3 extends over 15 amino acids. From germline, CDR1 is MNHEY and CDR2 SMNVEV (reference sequence). J was trimmed by 5 bases and V by 0 bases; bases with no gene match: 6. The same data also went into a second study, on T cells of mothers and their children. That paper notes: According to the study, all extracted RNA entered cDNA synthesis at roughly 1.5 ug per 15 ul. In each mother, TCR beta CDR3 reads exceeded 10 million; in each child, they numbered around 3 million.

The rearrangement joins TRBV27 to TRBJ1-1; the match to TRBD1 covers 7 bases. The sequencing input was blood. The source of this sequence is a boy younger than 18 in good health. DNA for the CDR3: TGTGCCAGCAGTTTATCACGAGGGGGCTTTACTGAAGCTTTCTTT. Translated: CASSLSRGGFTEAFF.